These 14 T cell receptor beta chains share one sample of origin, sequenced in a study of T cell changes during pregnancy in multiple sclerosis. The method was immunoSEQ multiplex PCR; TCRdb's version includes in-frame clones alone and lacks a portion of them. This sample has 75,000 to 80,000 clones, with roughly 95% found just once. Material: peripheral blood, obtained in the second trimester of pregnancy. The receptors here all came from a female donor in good health, enrolled as a control in a pregnancy study.

The chain links TRBV5-1 to TRBJ2-2; D might be TRBD1 (6 bases). The CDR3 totals 16 residues. Germline CDR1 is SGHRS and CDR2 is YFSETQ. Between the trimmed V and J ends, which lost 3 bases and 1 base, there was a span of 13 bases. The DNA for the CDR3 is TGCGCCAGCAGCTCCCACAACAGGGAGAACACCGGGGAGCTGTTTTTT. Translated, it gives CASSSHNRENTGELFF. Full variable domain (missing parts from reference TRBV5-1 and TRBJ2-2): KAGVTQTPRYLIKTRGQQVTLSCSPISGHRSVSWYQQTPGQGLQFLFEYFSETQRNKGNFPGRFSGRQFSNSRSEMNVSTLELGDSALYLCASSSHNRENTGELFFGEGSRLTVL.

The chain uses TRBV7-9 and TRBJ2-1; the D gene is possibly TRBD2 (5 bases). V lost 4 bases and J 8 bases, leaving 12 bases between the germline ends. The germline gives CDR1 SEHNR, CDR2 FQNEAQ (reference sequence). The CDR3 spans 13 residues. DNA for the CDR3: TGTGCCAGCAGCTCGACTAACCGGGATGAGCAGTTCTTC. The encoded protein is CASSSTNRDEQFF.

This sequence joins TRBV7-3 and TRBJ1-2, with D unresolved. Germline V lookup: CDR1 SGHTA, CDR2 FQGTGA. The CDR3 spans 13 residues. V was shortened by 1 base and J by 6 bases, with 9 bases between the two germline ends. CDR3 in DNA: TGTGCCAGCAGCTTAAACCAAGCTGATGGCTACACCTTC. Its translation: CASSLNQADGYTF.

The chain employs TRBV2 and TRBJ1-5; no clear D gene. The germline V gene has CDR1 SNHLY and CDR2 FYNNEI. The CDR3 has 15 residues. Trimming stripped 3 bases from V and 5 bases from J, with 14 bases between. CDR3 sequence (DNA): TGTGCCAGCAGTGAGGTTAGAACGGTGGATCAGCCCCAGCATTTT. Encoded protein: CASSEVRTVDQPQHF.

The chain combines TRBV6-4 with TRBJ2-1, with TRBD1 matching over 10 bases. CDR1 and CDR2 from the germline V gene are MRHNA and SNTAGT. This CDR3 is built from 14 residues. Trimming took 8 bases from V and 8 from J; bases not matched to a gene: 9. CDR3 sequence reads: CASAPGQGSDEQFF. The CDR3 DNA sequence: TGTGCCAGCGCGCCGGGACAGGGGAGTGATGAGCAGTTCTTC.

V and J are TRBV2 and TRBJ1-2; D is possibly TRBD1 (5 bases). The CDR3 contains 12 residues. CDR1 SNHLY and CDR2 FYNNEI come from the germline V gene. V was cut by 6 bases and J by 4 bases, with 9 bases left in between. The CDR3 nucleotides are TGTGCCAGCAGGACGGGGGTCTATGGCTACACCTTC. It codes for CASRTGVYGYTF.

The chain has TRBV27 and TRBJ2-1; the D is unclear. Per germline, CDR1 MNHEY and CDR2 SMNVEV (reference sequence). The germline V and J ends were trimmed by 1 base and 4 bases, with 8 bases remaining between them. This CDR3 spans 14 amino acids. This CDR3 is CASSLLTKYNEQFF. The CDR3 DNA reads as TGTGCCAGCAGTTTATTAACTAAGTACAATGAGCAGTTCTTC.

The chain combines TRBV25-1 with TRBJ2-2; weak D call: TRBD1 (6 bases). The V and J ends lost 4 bases and 5 bases respectively, with 14 bases between them. The CDR3 runs to 15 residues. Looked up from germline, CDR1 is MGHDK and CDR2 is SYGVNS. CDR3 residues: CASSGQGTGTGELFF. CDR3 sequence (DNA): TGTGCCAGCAGTGGGCAGGGGACGGGGACCGGGGAGCTGTTTTTT. The variable domain in full, completed from reference TRBV25-1 and TRBJ2-2, reads EADIYQTPRYLVIGTGKKITLECSQTMGHDKMYWYQQDPGMELHLIHYSYGVNSTEKGDLSSESTVSRIRTEHFPLTLESARPSHTSQYLCASSGQGTGTGELFFGEGSRLTVL.

This clone was detected once. The chain joins TRBV7-3 to TRBJ1-2, with D possibly being TRBD1 (6 bases). Germline V CDR1 and CDR2: SGHTA, FQGTGA. Trimming stripped 2 bases from V and 4 bases from J, with 14 bases between. The CDR3 extends over 15 amino acids. CDR3 residues: CASSLSTDRSYGYTF. In DNA form, the CDR3 reads TGTGCCAGCAGCTTATCGACGGACAGAAGCTATGGCTACACCTTC.

This clone was counted a single time. The chain recombines TRBV7-6 with TRBJ2-7; weak D call: TRBD1 (5 bases). Per germline, CDR1 SGHVS and CDR2 FNYEAQ. V was shortened by 1 base and J by 3 bases, with 7 bases between the two germline ends. There are 13 residues in the CDR3. CDR3 sequence: CASSLETDYEQYF. CDR3 DNA sequence: TGTGCCAGCAGCTTAGAGACAGACTACGAGCAGTACTTC.

The rearrangement links TRBV4-3 to TRBJ2-1; 7 positions match TRBD1. Looked up from germline, CDR1 is LGHNA and CDR2 is YSLEER. Trimming at V came to 4 bases and at J to 1 base, leaving 7 bases not matched to a gene. This CDR3 has 16 residues. CDR3 sequence (DNA): TGCGCCAGCAGCCCCACGACAGGGATATCCTACAATGAGCAGTTCTTC. This sequence encodes CASSPTTGISYNEQFF.

Here the CDR3 DNA reads TGTGCCAGCAGTTTATGGGGACAGATTAATTCACCCCTCCACTTT. Its translation: CASSLWGQINSPLHF. This chain connects TRBV28 to TRBJ1-6; 7 nucleotides agree with TRBD1. This CDR3 spans 15 amino acids. V gave up 0 bases and J gave up 6 bases; unmatched junction bases: 2. Per germline, CDR1 MDHEN and CDR2 SYDVKM.

The chain has TRBV10-3 and TRBJ1-5, with 9 nucleotides matching TRBD1. Germline trimming cut 3 bases from V and 9 bases from J; bases unmatched to any gene: 6. Germline loops: CDR1 ENHRY, CDR2 SYGVKD. This CDR3 contains 14 residues. Written as DNA, the CDR3 is TGTGCCATCAGTGACCCGGGACAGGGTCCGCCCCAGCATTTT. Its translation: CAISDPGQGPPQHF.

V usage is TRBV5-1 and J usage is TRBJ2-7; D might be TRBD1 (6 bases). The ends were cut back, 1 base at V and 2 bases at J, with 7 bases in the middle. Germline V gene sequence: CDR1 SGHRS, CDR2 YFSETQ. The CDR3 is 13 amino acids. The DNA for the CDR3 is TGCGCCAGCAGCTTGTCAGGGGCCTACGAGCAGTACTTC. Amino acid sequence: CASSLSGAYEQYF.